The source of this TCR beta chain is a study of cytomegalovirus exposure and HLA in healthy donors. Study-wide points: Indistinguishable V segments such as TRBV6-2 and TRBV6-3 were excluded.

60 Vbeta and 13 Jbeta primers were used in PCR. The assay was immunoSEQ multiplex PCR, and TCRdb's table has in-frame clones only and misses some. The sample has 150,000 to 200,000 clones; around 79% are singletons. With regard to this clone: The antigen remains unidentified.

Germline V gives CDR1 KGHSH, CDR2 LQKENI. The CDR3 is 16 residues long. Deletions cut 2 bases from V and 0 bases from J, with 11 bases between. V is TRBV18 and J is TRBJ1-3; unclear D gene. The clonotype originates from a male donor in good health and CMV-seropositive. Material for sequencing was PBMCs. DNA for the CDR3: TGTGCCAGCTCACCATCCACACCTTCCTCTGGAAACACCATATATTTT. It translates to CASSPSTPSSGNTIYF.